Listed here are 10 T cell receptor beta chains from one sample, sequenced in a study of cytomegalovirus exposure and HLA in healthy donors. The PCR had 60 Vbeta and 13 Jbeta primers. Assay: immunoSEQ multiplex PCR; the TCRdb copy retains only in-frame clones and omits some. This table holds about 120,000 clones, 78% found once. What was sequenced was PBMCs. The receptor set was obtained from a female donor in good health and CMV-seronegative.

The chain couples TRBV5-1 to TRBJ2-7, with TRBD1 matching 7 bases. Germline V CDR1 and CDR2: SGHRS, YFSETQ. Unmatched junction bases numbered 8, after V lost 0 bases and J lost 5 bases. The CDR3 runs 15 residues. CDR3 coding DNA: TGCGCCAGCAGCTTGGGGGACAGTACCTGGGACGAGCAGTACTTC. It specifies CASSLGDSTWDEQYF.

This clone was seen a handful of times. The chain couples TRBV6-6 to TRBJ1-2, with 7 bases that match TRBD1. The CDR3 covers 15 residues. J lost 5 bases, V lost 5 bases, and 11 bases had no gene match. The germline gives CDR1 MNHNY, CDR2 SVGAGI (reference sequence). Here the CDR3 reads CASSDDREQWYGYTF. The CDR3 DNA reads TGTGCCAGCAGTGACGACAGGGAGCAGTGGTATGGCTACACCTTC.

The sample holds one count of this clone. V gene TRBV4-3 combines with J gene TRBJ2-3, with 7 positions matching TRBD2. Per germline, CDR1 LGHNA and CDR2 YSLEER. The CDR3 covers 14 residues. The trim removed 4 bases at V and 5 bases at J, leaving 6 bases unmatched. CDR3 in DNA: TGCGCCAGCAGCCCGGCGGGAGATGGAGATACGCAGTATTTT. This sequence encodes CASSPAGDGDTQYF.

The CDR3 DNA reads TGTGCCAGCAGTTTAACCAGGGAGCAGTTCTTC. Translating gives CASSLTREQFF. The V and J genes are TRBV28 and TRBJ2-1; the D is unclear. Germline V gene sequence: CDR1 MDHEN, CDR2 SYDVKM. The CDR3 consists of 11 residues. Trimming took off 2 bases at V and 10 bases at J, with 6 bases between the two ends.

The V call is TRBV2, the J call TRBJ2-5, with 11 positions matching TRBD2. TRBJ2-7 explains the end of the DNA better; the J call may be wrong. The CDR3 totals 14 residues. Germline CDR1 SNHLY, CDR2 FYNNEI. CDR3 amino acids: CASSEGLAVYEQYF. CDR3 nucleotide sequence: TGTGCCAGCAGTGAGGGACTAGCGGTCTACGAGCAGTACTTC.

The gene calls are TRBV18 and TRBJ1-4; the D gene is possibly TRBD1 (6 bases). V was pared by 2 bases and J by 8 bases, with 15 bases between. This CDR3 is built from 15 residues. Per germline, CDR1 KGHSH and CDR2 LQKENI. Written as DNA, the CDR3 is TGTGCCAGCTCACCAAAATCAGGGGCAGGAGAAAAACTGTTTTTT. Translated, it gives CASSPKSGAGEKLFF.

This chain joins TRBV18 and TRBJ2-5, with 7 bases aligning to TRBD2. Germline V gene data show CDR1 as KGHSH and CDR2 as LQKENI. Trimming cost V 2 bases and J 5 bases; bases outside gene matches: 5. The CDR3 runs 14 residues. CDR3 in amino acids: CASSPAGEGETQYF. In DNA form, the CDR3 reads TGTGCCAGCTCACCAGCGGGAGAGGGGGAGACCCAGTACTTC.

The CDR3: CASSPGADTQYF. The DNA for the CDR3 is TGTGCCAGCAGCCCGGGTGCAGATACGCAGTATTTT. The genes are TRBV5-4 and TRBJ2-3; D gene unclear. This CDR3 spans 12 amino acids. Germline CDR1 is SGHNT and CDR2 is YYREEE (reference sequence). Between the trimmed V and J ends, which lost 4 bases and 4 bases, there was a span of 7 bases.

The chain's CDR3 is CASSETPGLAGIQETQYF. The CDR3 DNA reads TGTGCCAGCAGTGAAACTCCCGGACTAGCGGGAATCCAAGAGACCCAGTACTTC. The chain is built from TRBV6-1 and TRBJ2-5; 12 nucleotides agree with TRBD2. V shed 2 bases and J 1 base; nucleotides not matched to a gene: 8. This CDR3 has 18 amino acids. Per the germline V gene, CDR1 is MNHNS and CDR2 is SASEGT.

This chain joins TRBV4-3 and TRBJ2-2; tentatively, D is TRBD2 (5 bases). Trimming cost V 0 bases and J 1 base, with 12 bases left between them. CDR3 size: 17 residues. CDR1 LGHNA and CDR2 YSLEER come from the germline V gene. The CDR3 DNA follows: TGCGCCAGCAGCCAAGATCGGCACCGGGGGAACACCGGGGAGCTGTTTTTT. It codes for CASSQDRHRGNTGELFF.